Listed below are T cell receptor beta chains from one sample, sequenced in a study of blood T cell repertoires in COVID-19. Repertoires were generated with immunoSEQ multiplex PCR, while TCRdb's copy carries only in-frame clones and drops some. The sample holds under 95,000 clones, over 80% seen once. Sequenced: peripheral blood. Receptors originate from an older woman with acute or convalescent COVID-19. Each CDR3 is given with its conserved first and last residue. A D gene is named only where the DNA matches it firmly. A row's size may be missing; if present it is once, few, many or a size class.

CDR3 length | clone size | D gene | J gene | V gene | CDR3 protein | CDR3 DNA
14 | . | . | TRBJ1-1 | TRBV19 | CASSVDQGIAEAFF | TGTGCCAGTAGTGTAGATCAGGGGATCGCTGAAGCTTTCTTT
15 | . | . | TRBJ1-3 | TRBV2 | CASRPHFLTGHTIYF | TGTGCCAGCAGGCCCCACTTTCTTACAGGACACACCATATATTTT
15 | . | TRBD1 | TRBJ2-7 | TRBV5-1 | CASSHGGQGVHEQYF | TGCGCCAGCAGCCACGGGGGACAGGGGGTCCACGAGCAGTACTTC
15 | . | . | TRBJ1-3 | TRBV7-3 | CASSLYGQSGNTIYF | TGTGCCAGCAGCTTATACGGACAGTCTGGAAACACCATATATTTT
13 | once | TRBD1 | TRBJ1-3 | TRBV28 | CASNRDRGNTIYF | TGTGCCAGCAACAGGGACAGGGGAAACACCATATATTTT
15 | . | TRBD1 | TRBJ2-7 | TRBV27 | CASSLRTGNFGEQYF | TGTGCCAGCAGTTTACGGACAGGGAATTTTGGCGAGCAGTACTTC
12 | . | TRBD1 | TRBJ1-2 | TRBV30 | CAWSPQGAGYTF | TGTGCCTGGAGCCCTCAGGGGGCGGGCTACACCTTC
13 | . | . | TRBJ1-2 | TRBV29-1 | CSDRDTQWNGYTF | TGCAGCGACCGGGACACCCAGTGGAATGGCTACACCTTC
12 | . | . | TRBJ1-2 | TRBV11-2 | CASSSRGYGYTF | TGTGCCAGCAGCTCCCGGGGCTATGGCTACACCTTC
14 | . | . | TRBJ2-7 | TRBV19 | CASSPPGSLYEQYF | TGTGCCAGTAGCCCTCCCGGGAGCCTCTACGAGCAGTACTTC
16 | once | TRBD1 | TRBJ1-5 | TRBV2 | CASMRGPKDHNQPQHF | TGTGCCAGCATGAGGGGGCCCAAAGATCACAATCAGCCCCAGCATTTT
13 | . | . | TRBJ2-7 | TRBV2 | CASSASGYGEQYF | TGTGCCAGCAGTGCCTCGGGGTACGGCGAGCAGTACTTC
15 | . | TRBD1 | TRBJ1-2 | TRBV6-5 | CASSSYRDRGLGYTF | TGTGCCAGCAGTTCCTACCGGGACAGGGGGCTTGGCTACACCTTC
15 | once | . | TRBJ2-2 | TRBV7-3 | CASSEGAVNTGELFF | TGTGCCAGCAGTGAAGGGGCAGTTAACACCGGGGAGCTGTTTTTT
15 | . | TRBD1 | TRBJ2-2 | TRBV7-9 | CASSLKGAGTGELFF | TGTGCCAGCAGCTTAAAGGGGGCAGGGACCGGGGAGCTGTTTTTT
16 | few | TRBD1 | TRBJ2-1 | TRBV24-1 | CATSDASGTGLNEQFF | TGTGCCACCAGTGACGCCTCCGGGACAGGCCTAAATGAGCAGTTCTTC
15 | . | TRBD1 | TRBJ1-6 | TRBV6-5 | CASSYSQGYGSPLHF | TGTGCCAGCAGTTACTCACAGGGGTATGGTTCACCCCTCCACTTT
15 | . | . | TRBJ1-4 | TRBV4-2 | CASSQDPGVPAKLFF | TGTGCCAGCAGCCAAGATCCCGGGGTACCAGCAAAACTGTTTTTT
14 | few | TRBD2 | TRBJ2-3 | TRBV2 | CASKRGANTDTQYF | TGTGCCAGTAAGCGGGGGGCCAACACAGATACGCAGTATTTT
14 | . | TRBD2 | TRBJ2-7 | TRBV19 | CASSRTSGDYEQYF | TGTGCCAGTAGTAGGACTAGCGGGGACTACGAGCAGTACTTC
14 | . | TRBD2 | TRBJ2-5 | TRBV9 | CASSSGGYQETQYF | TGTGCCAGCAGCTCGGGGGGGTACCAAGAGACCCAGTACTTC
14 | few | . | TRBJ1-1 | TRBV22-1 | CPGSAVFARRVAFF | TGTCCTGGGAGCGCAGTATTTGCCCGCAGGGTTGCTTTCTTT
11 | once | TRBD1 | TRBJ1-1 | TRBV6-6 | CASSTYRGAFF | TGTGCCAGCAGTACCTACAGGGGCGCTTTCTTT
13 | once | . | TRBJ1-2 | TRBV30 | CAWRTQGNYGYTF | TGTGCCTGGAGAACACAGGGCAACTATGGCTACACCTTC
16 | once | . | TRBJ1-4 | TRBV3-1/TRBV3-2 | CASSPLRVATNEKLFF | TGTGCCAGCAGCCCCTTGAGGGTGGCAACTAATGAAAAACTGTTTTTT